The entry below describes one TCR beta chain. Its target is not known. These data are taken from a study of siplizumab effects on memory and regulatory T cells. Some clones are missing from TCRdb's copy, which holds only in-frame ones; the method was immunoSEQ multiplex PCR. The sample includes some 100,000 clones, roughly nine tenths seen only once; the top ten take 0.65% to 0.8%. CDR1 and CDR2 from the germline V gene are GTSNPN and SVGIG (reference sequence). The length of the CDR3 is 12 residues. V lost 3 bases and J 8 bases, leaving 11 bases between the germline ends. Broader study findings: Suppressive activity of Tregs proliferating in siplizumab cultures remained unconfirmed. Siplizumab significantly decreased alloreactive sequences from unstimulated CD4+ memory cells. The majority of clones, roughly 80-95% of proliferating CD4+ or CD8+ clones, lacked an assignable naive or memory phenotype.

This chain uses TRBV30 with TRBJ2-1; D is unclear. The clonotype was recovered from a human donor in good health. Sequenced: Tregs sorted from blood. For the CDR3, the DNA is TGTGCCTGGAGAGAGCGAGGCGATGAGCAGTTCTTC. Protein product: CAWRERGDEQFF.